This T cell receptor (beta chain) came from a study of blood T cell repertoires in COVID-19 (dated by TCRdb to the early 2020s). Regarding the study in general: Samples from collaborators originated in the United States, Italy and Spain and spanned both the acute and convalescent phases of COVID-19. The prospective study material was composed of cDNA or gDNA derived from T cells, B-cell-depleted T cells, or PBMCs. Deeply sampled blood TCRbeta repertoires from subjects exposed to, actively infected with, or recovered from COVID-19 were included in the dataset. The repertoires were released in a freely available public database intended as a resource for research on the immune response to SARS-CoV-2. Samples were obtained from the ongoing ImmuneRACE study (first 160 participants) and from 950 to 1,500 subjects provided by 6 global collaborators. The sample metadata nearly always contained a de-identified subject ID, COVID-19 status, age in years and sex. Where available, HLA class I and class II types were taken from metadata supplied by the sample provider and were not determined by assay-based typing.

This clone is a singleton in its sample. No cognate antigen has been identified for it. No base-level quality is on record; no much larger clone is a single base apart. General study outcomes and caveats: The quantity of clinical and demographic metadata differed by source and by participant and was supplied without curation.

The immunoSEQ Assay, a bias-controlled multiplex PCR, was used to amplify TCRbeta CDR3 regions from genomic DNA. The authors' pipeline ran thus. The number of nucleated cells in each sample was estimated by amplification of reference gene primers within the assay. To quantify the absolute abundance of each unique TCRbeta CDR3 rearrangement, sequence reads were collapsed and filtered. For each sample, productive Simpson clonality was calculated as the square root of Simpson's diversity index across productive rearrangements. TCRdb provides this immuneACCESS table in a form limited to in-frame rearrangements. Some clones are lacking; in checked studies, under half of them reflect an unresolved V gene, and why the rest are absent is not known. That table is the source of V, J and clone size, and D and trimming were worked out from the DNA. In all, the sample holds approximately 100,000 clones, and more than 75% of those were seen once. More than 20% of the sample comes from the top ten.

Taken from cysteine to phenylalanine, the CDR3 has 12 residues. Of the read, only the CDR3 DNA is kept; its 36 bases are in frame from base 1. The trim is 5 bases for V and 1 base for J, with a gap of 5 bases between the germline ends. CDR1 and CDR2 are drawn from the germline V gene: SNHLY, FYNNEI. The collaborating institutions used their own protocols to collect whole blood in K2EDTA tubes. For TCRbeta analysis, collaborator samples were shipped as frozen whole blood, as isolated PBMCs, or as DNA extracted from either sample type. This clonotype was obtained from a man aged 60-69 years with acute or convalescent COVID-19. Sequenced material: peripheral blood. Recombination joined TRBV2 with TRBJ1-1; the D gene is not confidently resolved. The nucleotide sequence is TGTGCCAGCAGTTCAGGGAACACTGAAGCTTTCTTT. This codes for CASSSGNTEAFF.